The T cell receptor beta chain under discussion was sequenced for a study of T cells in Graves' hyperthyroidism and ophthalmopathy. Germline V gene data show CDR1 as ENHRY and CDR2 as SYGVKD. This CDR3 is built from 14 residues. J was trimmed by 6 bases and V by 3 bases; bases with no gene match: 7. No progression to ophthalmopathy during 18 months of follow-up defined stable disease. Hyperthyroidism had been newly diagnosed in patients aged 18 to 65, and its duration was under 2 months. The study left out patients who had uncontrolled infection, other autoimmune disease, pregnancy or lactation. Diagnostic decisions used clinical symptoms, serum thyroxine and TRAb, thyroid ultrasound and orbital computed tomography. TCR beta CDR3 sequences were amplified from RNA transcripts. The HTBI primer set served for first-round RT-PCR of the TCR CDR3. TCRdb reprocessed the multiplex PCR reads with MiXCR, giving one entry per CDR3 protein. The sample includes a few hundred thousand distinct CDR3 sequences, 20% to 25% of them seen just once.

The clonotype comes from a middle-aged man with Graves' hyperthyroidism. Sequenced: blood. The genes are TRBV10-3 and TRBJ1-2, with 7 nucleotides matching TRBD1. CDR3 in DNA: TGTGCCATCAGTGAAAGACAGGGATTCCATGGCTACACCTTC. It specifies CAISERQGFHGYTF.